The entry below gives a single T cell receptor (beta chain) sequence along with its context. It lacks a known antigen. One base away there is no much larger clone; base qualities are not given. The data belong to a study of T cell repertoires in cytomegalovirus infection (dated by TCRdb to the late 2010s). Regarding the research as a whole: Peptide stimulations targeted recently identified HLA-C-restricted CMV epitopes, whose presentation resists viral immunomodulation, together with well-studied HLA-B-restricted epitopes. Donor HLA type was relevant to the analysis, as public TCR beta signatures indicated carriage of CMV infection together with the matching HLA type.

Looking up the germline V gene yields CDR1 LGHNT and CDR2 FRNRAP. Spanning cysteine to phenylalanine, the CDR3 consists of 11 amino acids. This entry keeps only the CDR3 DNA: 33 bases, framed from base 1. V is cut by 7 bases and J by 5 bases, and the space between the germline ends is 8 bases. The sample was run on an Illumina HiSeq 1500. TCRdb cleaned the public reads at Q25 with fastp, built clones with MiXCR and kept in-frame beta chains. All rows with the same CDR3 protein become a single entry with the most common DNA and genes. Recorded for this sample are 800,000 to 950,000 distinct CDR3 sequences; 30% to 35% of them occurred a single time. The leading ten clones occupy approximately 13% of the sample. What the work shows at the level of the full study, not this receptor alone: In both this cohort and an independent 352-donor cohort, the cumulative frequency of public TCR beta family members distinguished carriers of CMV infection plus the relevant HLA type. In the ex vivo response, HLA-C-restricted CMV-specific TCR beta clonotypes were dominant, and in two of eight donors the single most frequent clonotype came from this HLA-C-restricted group.

Reading the label with the study, this specimen's treatment or condition is: in vitro stimulation with specific CMV peptide epitopes to enrich CMV-specific T cells. This TCR was sampled from a human donor in good health (CMV status not recorded). Some clones in this sample may be carry-over from other donors' samples. Source: cultured CD8+ T cells from PBMCs, taken from culture after CMV antigen stimulation. The chain employs TRBV12-5 and TRBJ2-5, with an unclear D gene assignment. The CDR3 sequence is CASAGAETQYF. The bases read TGTGCTAGTGCCGGAGCGGAGACCCAGTACTTC.